This T cell receptor (beta chain) originates from a study of blood T cell repertoires in COVID-19. Profiling relied on immunoSEQ multiplex PCR, and the TCRdb table lists in-frame clones only, not all of them. The repertoire holds about 310,000 clones, with about 87% as singletons. In this sample, this clone turned up a few times. The TCR originated in a man in his sixties or seventies with acute or convalescent COVID-19. The sample consisted of peripheral blood.

The CDR3 here is CASERAANTGELFF. The CDR3 DNA follows: TGTGCCAGCGAGCGGGCGGCAAACACCGGGGAGCTGTTTTTT. The chain employs TRBV6-6 and TRBJ2-2, with D maybe TRBD2 (6 bases). Germline V gives CDR1 MNHNY, CDR2 SVGAGI (reference sequence). The CDR3 length is 14 residues. Trimming removed 8 bases at V and 2 bases at J, with 12 bases between.